This T cell receptor (beta chain) was profiled in a study of shared clonotypes between healthy human individuals. Some clones are missing from TCRdb's copy, which holds only in-frame ones; the method was immunoSEQ multiplex PCR. Here the sample spans hundreds of thousands of clones, approximately 73% being singletons. Germline loops: CDR1 SGHDT, CDR2 YYEEEE. The V end lost 4 bases, the J end lost 2 bases, and 13 bases lay between the germline ends. The CDR3 has 14 amino acids. V gene TRBV5-6 combines with J gene TRBJ2-7; no definite D call. This TCR came from a woman aged 30 to 39 in good health. The material sequenced was memory CD4+ T cells sorted from blood. As to subset: CD45RA-negative fraction. The CDR3 DNA sequence: TGTGCCAGCAGCACCTTAGACGGCCCCTACGAGCAGTACTTC. It is translated as CASSTLDGPYEQYF. The full variable domain, rest sourced from reference TRBV5-6 and TRBJ2-7, is DAGVTQSPTHLIKTRGQQVTLRCSPKSGHDTVSWYQQALGQGPQFIFQYYEEEERQRGNFPDRFSGHQFPNYSSELNVNALLLGDSALYLCASSTLDGPYEQYFGPGTRLTVT.